This T cell receptor (beta chain) was retrieved from a study of blood T cell repertoires in COVID-19. The wider study: Spain, Italy and the United States supplied samples that represented acute and convalescent COVID-19.

CDR3 size: 14 residues. V gave up 5 bases and J gave up 2 bases, with 12 bases separating them. Germline-derived CDR1 and CDR2 are LGHDT and YNNKEL (reference sequence). Produced via immunoSEQ multiplex PCR; TCRdb's table is partial and in-frame only. The sample consists of roughly 150,000 clones, roughly 80% of them appearing once. The rearrangement uses TRBV3-1 (or the pseudogene TRBV3-2) and TRBJ1-1; weak D call: TRBD1 (5 bases). Sequencing was performed on peripheral blood. The source of this sequence is a man between 60 and 70 years old with acute or convalescent COVID-19. This CDR3 is CASSGRTSNTEAFF. The CDR3 nucleotides read TGTGCCAGCAGCGGGAGGACATCAAACACTGAAGCTTTCTTT.